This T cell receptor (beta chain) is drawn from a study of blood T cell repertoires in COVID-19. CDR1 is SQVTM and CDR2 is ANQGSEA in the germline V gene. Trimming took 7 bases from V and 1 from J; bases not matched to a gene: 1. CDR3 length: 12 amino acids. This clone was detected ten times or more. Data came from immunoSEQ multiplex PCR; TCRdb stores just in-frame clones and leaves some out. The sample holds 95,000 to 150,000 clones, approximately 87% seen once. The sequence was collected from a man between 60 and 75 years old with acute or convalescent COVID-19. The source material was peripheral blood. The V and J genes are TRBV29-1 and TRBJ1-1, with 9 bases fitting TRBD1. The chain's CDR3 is CSGTGENTEAFF. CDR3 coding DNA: TGCAGCGGGACAGGGGAGAACACTGAAGCTTTCTTT.